What follows are 30 T cell receptor beta chains derived from one specimen sequenced in a study of shared clonotypes between healthy human individuals. This table comes from immunoSEQ multiplex PCR, and its TCRdb copy is limited to in-frame clones, with some not included. Found here are approximately 2.5 million clones, around 90% of them singletons; the top ten hold over 0.12%. The sequenced material came from naive CD4+ T cells sorted from blood. Described subset: CD45RA+ positively selected. All receptors derive from a young man in good health.

V and J are TRBV5-1 and TRBJ1-2; D is perhaps TRBD1 (5 bases). V dropped 3 bases and J dropped 3 bases, with 9 bases sitting between them. This CDR3 is 13 amino acids long. Germline V gives CDR1 SGHRS, CDR2 YFSETQ. The CDR3 reads CASSSTGHYGYTF. CDR3 DNA: TGCGCCAGCAGCTCAACGGGACACTATGGCTACACCTTC.

V is TRBV6-1 and J is TRBJ2-5; maybe TRBD2 (5 bases). Germline V gives CDR1 MNHNS, CDR2 SASEGT. The CDR3 has 13 residues. Deletions cut 7 bases from V and 4 bases from J, with 13 bases between. The CDR3 nucleotides read TGTGCCAGCAATGCCGGGGTCGTAGAGACCCAGTACTTC. Its protein is CASNAGVVETQYF.

The V and J genes are TRBV2 and TRBJ2-1; 10 positions agree with TRBD2. Germline V gene lookup returns CDR1 SNHLY and CDR2 FYNNEI. The CDR3 covers 20 residues. The ends lost 4 bases at V and 5 bases at J; junction bases unmatched: 20. CDR3 coding DNA: TGTGCCAGCAGTGCCGAACAGGGGAAATACCTAGCGGGGGCCAACAATGAGCAGTTCTTC. It yields the protein CASSAEQGKYLAGANNEQFF.

Of note for this clone: Within the sample, other DNA sequences also encode this same CDR3. The rearrangement joins TRBV5-1 to TRBJ1-6, with no clear D. This CDR3 spans 14 amino acids. Trimming shortened V by 0 bases and J by 6 bases, and 7 bases separated the two germline ends. The germline gives CDR1 SGHRS, CDR2 YFSETQ. CDR3 nucleotides: TGCGCCAGCAGCTTGGACAGAATTAATTCACCCCTCCACTTT. This codes for CASSLDRINSPLHF.

The rearrangement links TRBV10-3 to TRBJ2-7; D is undetermined. The CDR3 has 11 amino acids. Trimming took off 2 bases at V and 7 bases at J, with 6 bases between the two ends. Germline CDR1 ENHRY, CDR2 SYGVKD. The CDR3 DNA reads TGTGCCATCAGTGAGGCCCGGGAGCAGTACTTC. Residues: CAISEAREQYF.

The chain carries TRBV18 and TRBJ2-2, with D possibly matching TRBD2 (6 bases). Germline assignment: CDR1 KGHSH and CDR2 LQKENI. CDR3 length: 16 amino acids. Trimming removed 6 bases from V and 2 bases from J, with 16 bases in between. CDR3 DNA sequence: TGTGCCAGCTCCCAAAGTAGCGGAGGAAACACCGGGGAGCTGTTTTTT. Protein sequence: CASSQSSGGNTGELFF.

The chain carries TRBV5-6 and TRBJ1-2, with D maybe TRBD1 (5 bases). There are 14 residues in the CDR3. Germline lookup yields CDR1 SGHDT and CDR2 YYEEEE. Trimming pared 4 bases from V and 8 bases from J, leaving 18 bases between. CDR3 bases: TGTGCCAGCAGCGAACGAGGGGTCTCCGGAGGCTACACCTTC. Amino acids: CASSERGVSGGYTF.

On this clone itself: Other DNA sequences in the same sample also yield this CDR3. The chain employs TRBV6-5 and TRBJ1-5; D is possibly TRBD1 (6 bases). This CDR3 region has 13 residues. Trimming shortened V by 6 bases and J by 3 bases, and 9 bases separated the two germline ends. CDR1 and CDR2 from the germline V gene are MNHEY and SVGAGI. The CDR3 loop is CASRQGTNQPQHF. CDR3 nucleotide sequence: TGTGCCAGCAGACAGGGTACCAATCAGCCCCAGCATTTT.

The chain employs TRBV10-3 and TRBJ2-3, with TRBD2 as a possible D gene (7 bases). Germline V gene lookup returns CDR1 ENHRY and CDR2 SYGVKD. V was cut by 11 bases and J by 1 base, with 13 bases left in between. This CDR3 has 13 residues. CDR3 amino acids: CAGGGAGTDTQYF. The CDR3 coding sequence is TGTGCCGGCGGGGGCGCGGGCACAGATACGCAGTATTTT.

V usage is TRBV5-1 and J usage is TRBJ1-6; D unclear. Trimming removed 0 bases from V and 7 bases from J, with 11 bases in between. This CDR3 has 15 amino acids. Germline values: CDR1 SGHRS, CDR2 YFSETQ. DNA of the CDR3: TGCGCCAGCAGCTTGGATCCCGGTCAAAATTCACCCCTCCACTTT. Protein sequence: CASSLDPGQNSPLHF.

The chain has TRBV15 and TRBJ2-2; D is undetermined. Germline assignment: CDR1 LNHNV and CDR2 YYDKDF (reference sequence). CDR3 size: 12 residues. V lost 1 base, J lost 6 bases, and 3 bases lay in between. CDR3 nucleotides: TGTGCCACCAGCAGAGTGGCCGGGGAGCTGTTTTTT. It yields the protein CATSRVAGELFF.

Points on this clone: This sample includes further DNA sequences coding for the same CDR3. The rearrangement links TRBV28 to TRBJ1-5; D uncertain. The CDR3 spans 12 residues. CDR1 is MDHEN, CDR2 SYDVKM, per germline. Trimming left V 1 base short and J 7 bases short, with 5 bases between. The CDR3 nucleotides are TGTGCCAGCAGTTTATTGGGACAGCCCCAGCATTTT. Amino acid sequence: CASSLLGQPQHF.

With respect to this clone: Other DNA sequences from this sample encode an identical CDR3 as well. The chain uses TRBV5-1 and TRBJ2-2; D may be TRBD2 (5 bases). This CDR3 region has 16 residues. Trimming pared 1 base from V and 0 bases from J, leaving 10 bases between. Per the germline V gene, CDR1 is SGHRS and CDR2 is YFSETQ. DNA of the CDR3: TGCGCCAGCAGCTTGACGGGATTCGCGAACACCGGGGAGCTGTTTTTT. As protein: CASSLTGFANTGELFF.

Comment on this clone: One end of the junction does not line up with germline, which may come from a read error. V usage is TRBV20-1 and J usage is TRBJ1-2; TRBD1 is a possible D gene (6 bases). Per the germline V gene, CDR1 is DFQATT and CDR2 is SNEGSKA (reference sequence). The CDR3 runs 10 residues. The CDR3: CSAGDTGSTF. In DNA, the CDR3 is TGCAGTGCCGGGGACACCGGCTCCACCTTC.

CDR3 sequence (DNA): TGTGCCATCCAAGATTACATCGGGTCAATCAGCCCCCAGCATTTT. This codes for CAIQDYIGSISPQHF. The chain uses TRBV6-4 and TRBJ1-5; D gene unclear. Germline V gene data show CDR1 as MRHNA and CDR2 as SNTAGT. The germline V and J ends were trimmed by 10 bases and 10 bases, with 26 bases remaining between them. CDR3 length: 15 amino acids.

J is TRBJ2-7 and V is TRBV6-5, with 8 positions matching TRBD1. Germline CDR1 MNHEY, CDR2 SVGAGI. V lost 10 bases, J lost 5 bases, and 7 bases stayed unmatched. CDR3 length equals 12 residues. CDR3 amino acids: CATGQGLDEQYF. The CDR3 DNA reads TGTGCCACCGGACAGGGTCTCGACGAGCAGTACTTC.

The V and J genes are TRBV9 and TRBJ1-6; a possible D gene is TRBD1 (5 bases). V lost 7 bases and J 0 bases, leaving 14 bases between the germline ends. Germline V CDR1 and CDR2: SGDLS, YYNGEE. This CDR3 is built from 16 residues. CDR3 nucleotide sequence: TGTGCCAGCGGGGCCGGGCGTAGCTCCTATAATTCACCCCTCCACTTT. Translation gives CASGAGRSSYNSPLHF.

This sequence joins TRBV29-1 and TRBJ2-1, with 7 bases that match TRBD2. V was clipped by 7 bases and J by 4 bases; unmatched bases: 7. Germline V gene data show CDR1 as SQVTM and CDR2 as ANQGSEA. The CDR3 extends over 13 amino acids. CDR3 protein: CSGSTSEYNEQFF. In DNA form, the CDR3 reads TGCAGCGGGAGCACTAGCGAATACAATGAGCAGTTCTTC.

CDR3 region: CASSLIGGYYNEQFF. The CDR3, as DNA: TGTGCCAGCAGTTTAATAGGGGGATACTACAATGAGCAGTTCTTC. V gene TRBV28 combines with J gene TRBJ2-1; weak D call: TRBD1 (6 bases). CDR1 and CDR2 from the germline V gene are MDHEN and SYDVKM. V lost 2 bases, J lost 3 bases, and 11 bases lay in between. The CDR3 loop spans 15 amino acids.

This clone came up once. This sequence joins TRBV7-9 and TRBJ2-3; D uncertain. The CDR3 runs to 14 residues. Germline CDR1 and CDR2: SEHNR and FQNEAQ (reference sequence). V lost 4 bases and J 0 bases, leaving 8 bases between the germline ends. This chain's CDR3 is CASSWTASTDTQYF. In DNA form, the CDR3 reads TGTGCCAGCAGCTGGACGGCTAGCACAGATACGCAGTATTTT. Full variable domain (remainder filled in from reference TRBV7-9 and TRBJ2-3): DTGVSQNPRHKITKRGQNVTFRCDPISEHNRLYWYRQTLGQGPEFLTYFQNEAQLEKSRLLSDRFSAERPKGSFSTLEIQRTEQGDSAMYLCASSWTASTDTQYFGPGTRLTVL.

The rearrangement joins TRBV6-5 to TRBJ2-7, with 10 nucleotides matching TRBD2. The CDR3 loop spans 16 amino acids. Germline V gene data show CDR1 as MNHEY and CDR2 as SVGAGI. Losses at the gene ends were 4 bases for V and 0 bases for J; bases not matched to a gene: 6. The CDR3 protein is CASSLGLAASSYEQYF. The CDR3 DNA reads TGTGCCAGCAGTTTAGGACTAGCGGCTTCCTCCTACGAGCAGTACTTC.

V and J are TRBV5-1 and TRBJ1-2; possibly TRBD1 for D (5 bases). The CDR3 contains 14 residues. Germline assignment: CDR1 SGHRS and CDR2 YFSETQ. V lost 2 bases to trimming and J lost 2 bases, with 10 bases between them. The CDR3 loop is CASSLVAGNYGYTF. CDR3 nucleotides: TGCGCCAGCAGCTTAGTCGCAGGGAACTATGGCTACACCTTC.

This chain's CDR3 is CASRGDTQYF. DNA for the CDR3: TGTGCCAGCAGGGGGGATACGCAGTATTTT. The chain recombines TRBV28 with TRBJ2-3; D uncertain. The CDR3 totals 10 residues. Trimming removed 6 bases at V and 6 bases at J, with 4 bases between. CDR1 and CDR2 from the germline V gene are MDHEN and SYDVKM.

The chain links TRBV6-5 to TRBJ1-1; D gene ambiguous. Germline-derived CDR1 and CDR2 are MNHEY and SVGAGI. The CDR3 totals 14 residues. Trimming cost V 6 bases and J 1 base, with 12 bases left between them. The CDR3 coding sequence is TGTGCCAGCAGCCTTGGGAGGGAGAACACTGAAGCTTTCTTT. Translation: CASSLGRENTEAFF.

The chain recombines TRBV7-2 with TRBJ2-3, with D possibly being TRBD2 (5 bases). The CDR3 length is 16 residues. Trimming removed 0 bases from V and 2 bases from J, with 12 bases in between. Per germline, CDR1 SGHTA and CDR2 FQGNSA. The CDR3 region is CASSLAAAPNTDTQYF. The CDR3 DNA sequence: TGTGCCAGCAGCTTAGCAGCGGCGCCGAACACAGATACGCAGTATTTT.

A single count supports this clone. The chain employs TRBV11-2 and TRBJ2-1, with D perhaps TRBD2 (5 bases). Germline V gives CDR1 SGHAT, CDR2 FQNNGV. The CDR3 covers 16 residues. Trimming pared 1 base from V and 7 bases from J, leaving 17 bases between. CDR3 amino acids: CASSLGRTLHGNEQFF. The CDR3, as DNA: TGTGCCAGCAGCTTAGGGAGGACCCTTCACGGGAATGAGCAGTTCTTC.

The chain couples TRBV27 to TRBJ1-1; D might be TRBD1 (5 bases). CDR1 and CDR2 from the germline V gene are MNHEY and SMNVEV (reference sequence). The CDR3 loop spans 15 amino acids. V was clipped by 2 bases and J by 1 base, with 11 bases between them. The CDR3 nucleotides read TGTGCCAGCAGTTTAGGATGGCAGGGGAACACTGAAGCTTTCTTT. Its translation: CASSLGWQGNTEAFF.

This clone was seen just once. The chain combines TRBV10-3 with TRBJ1-6; D not certain. Germline V CDR1 and CDR2: ENHRY, SYGVKD. CDR3 length: 13 amino acids. Deletions cut 1 base from V and 8 bases from J, with 6 bases between. The CDR3 DNA follows: TGTGCCATCAGTGAGTTACTATATTCACCCCTCCACTTT. Protein product: CAISELLYSPLHF.

This rearrangement joins TRBV5-6 to TRBJ1-2, with D maybe TRBD1 (5 bases). The ends were cut back, 6 bases at V and 5 bases at J, with 17 bases in the middle. The germline V gene has CDR1 SGHDT and CDR2 YYEEEE. CDR3 length: 14 residues. As DNA, the CDR3 is TGTGCCAGCATCCCGTGGGACTCGTCTTATGGCTACACCTTC. Translating gives CASIPWDSSYGYTF.

The chain has TRBV5-4 and TRBJ1-6, with 8 positions matching TRBD1. The V gene's germline CDR1 is SGHNT and CDR2 YYREEE (reference sequence). The CDR3 has 17 amino acids. Losses at the gene ends were 0 bases for V and 9 bases for J; bases not matched to a gene: 11. This chain's CDR3 is CASSLGNRGSGVSPLHF. The CDR3 region has the DNA TGTGCCAGCAGCTTGGGGAACAGGGGGAGTGGGGTTTCACCCCTCCACTTT.